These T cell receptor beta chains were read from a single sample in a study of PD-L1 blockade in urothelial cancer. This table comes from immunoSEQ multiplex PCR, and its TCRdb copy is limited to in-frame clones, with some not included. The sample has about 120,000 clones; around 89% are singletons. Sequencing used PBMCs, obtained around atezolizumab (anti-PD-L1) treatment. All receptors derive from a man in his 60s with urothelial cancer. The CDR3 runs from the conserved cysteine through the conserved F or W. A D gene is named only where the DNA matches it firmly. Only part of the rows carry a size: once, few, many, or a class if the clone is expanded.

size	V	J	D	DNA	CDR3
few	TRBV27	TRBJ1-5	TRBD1	TGTGCCAGCAGAGCACAGGGGTCAGGCCAGCCCCAGCATTTT	CASRAQGSGQPQHF
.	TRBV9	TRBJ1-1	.	TGTGCCAGCAGCGCCGGGACAAGAAACACTGAAGCTTTCTTT	CASSAGTRNTEAFF
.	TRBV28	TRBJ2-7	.	TGTGCCAGCAGTTTTAGACCCCAGGTCGAGCAGTACTTC	CASSFRPQVEQYF
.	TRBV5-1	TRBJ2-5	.	TGCGCCAGCAGCTTCGGCGGAGAGCAAGGGACCCAGTACTTC	CASSFGGEQGTQYF
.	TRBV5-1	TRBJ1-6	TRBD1	TGCGCCAGCAGCCTAGCCCAGGGGGCGGGAAATTCACCCCTCCACTTT	CASSLAQGAGNSPLHF
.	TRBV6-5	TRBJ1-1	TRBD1	TGTGCCAGCAGTTACAGGACAGGGACTGAAGCTTTCTTT	CASSYRTGTEAFF
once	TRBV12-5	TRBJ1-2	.	TGTGCTAGTGGTCCCGCCGGGACGGGAGCTAACTATGGCTACACCTTC	CASGPAGTGANYGYTF
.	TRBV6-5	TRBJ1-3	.	TGTGCCAGCAGTTTGGGGCAGAGCTCTGGAAACACCATATATTTT	CASSLGQSSGNTIYF
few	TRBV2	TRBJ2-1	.	TGTGCCAGCAGTGTTCTTTACAATGAGCAGTTCTTC	CASSVLYNEQFF
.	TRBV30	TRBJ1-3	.	TGTGCCTGGAGTATCCGCGAGCCGACATCTGGAAACACCATATATTTT	CAWSIREPTSGNTIYF
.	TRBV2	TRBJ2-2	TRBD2	TGTGCCAGCAGCGAGAGACTAGCGGGGACTGGGTCCTCCGGGGAGCTGTTTTTT	CASSERLAGTGSSGELFF
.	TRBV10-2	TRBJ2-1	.	TGCGCCAGCAGTGAGTCTGGGGCGCGACCCGGGAATGAGCAGTTCTTC	CASSESGARPGNEQFF
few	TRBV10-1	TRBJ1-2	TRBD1	TGCGCCAGCAGGAACTGGGACAGGGGCCATGGCTACACCTTC	CASRNWDRGHGYTF
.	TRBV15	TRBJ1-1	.	TGTGCCACCAGCGGAGCCAACCGGGGTTCCCTGCGGGCTTTCTTT	CATSGANRGSLRAFF
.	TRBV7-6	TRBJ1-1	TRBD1	TGTGCCAGCAGCTTCCGACAGGGATCGAACACTGAAGCTTTCTTT	CASSFRQGSNTEAFF